This entry concerns a single TCR beta chain. This PCR relied on a set of 60 Vbeta primers and 13 Jbeta primers. Assay: immunoSEQ multiplex PCR; the TCRdb copy retains only in-frame clones and omits some. The repertoire holds about 120,000 clones, with roughly 70% as singletons. J was trimmed by 1 base and V by 6 bases; bases with no gene match: 4. CDR3 length equals 14 residues. The germline V gene encodes CDR1 MDHEN and CDR2 SYDVKM. This entry comes from a study of cytomegalovirus exposure and HLA in healthy donors. Sequenced sample: PBMCs. The TCR was taken from a middle-aged woman in good health and CMV-seropositive. The J gene is TRBJ2-7, the V gene TRBV28; 9 nucleotides match TRBD1. The CDR3 coding sequence is TGTGCCAGCAGAACAGGGGGCGGGTCCTACGAGCAGTACTTC. This sequence encodes CASRTGGGSYEQYF.